The TCR beta chain described here comes from a study of metastatic and nonmetastatic thyroid tumors. Study overall: The authors compared repertoires across blood and tumor or nodule tissue from malignant and benign thyroid patients. Study-wide points: Across blood and tumor, TCR beta diversity in malignant thyroid tumors was reportedly significantly higher than in benign nodules.

Between the trimmed V and J ends, which lost 6 bases and 7 bases, there was a span of 16 bases. The CDR3 totals 13 residues. The germline V gene has CDR1 DFQATT and CDR2 SNEGSKA (reference sequence). As handled by the study authors: Building a distant-metastasis classifier for papillary thyroid cancer drew on CDR3 differences across clinicopathological groups. Using MiXCR, TCRdb reanalyzed the PCR reads. The V and J calls and clone size come from TCRdb's table, not from the authors' own analysis. Of 45,000 to 65,000 clones listed, around a sixth were seen once; the top ten hold about 2.7%. This clone was seen at least ten times. The antigen remains undetermined. Ahead of thyroid surgery, no patient had received treatment of any kind.

The sequence was collected from a female donor with papillary thyroid cancer or a benign thyroid nodule (not recorded which). Some clones in this sample may be carry-over from other donors' samples. This chain joins TRBV20-1 and TRBJ2-1; no clear D. Sequencing was performed on blood. CDR3 sequence: CSAPSAGWNEQFF. CDR3 in DNA: TGCAGTGCCCCCTCGGCCGGTTGGAATGAGCAGTTCTTC.